What follows are 25 T cell receptor beta chains derived from one specimen sequenced in a study of shared clonotypes between healthy human individuals. Assay used: immunoSEQ multiplex PCR; TCRdb lists only in-frame clones, some missing. The table has more than 550,000 clones, roughly nine tenths seen once. CD45RO-negative cells were positively selected for CCR7, leaving out terminally differentiated effector memory CD45RA+ cells. The sequencing input was naive CD8+ T cells sorted from blood. The source is a man aged 25-45 years in good health.

This chain joins TRBV11-2 and TRBJ2-7; 12 bases fit TRBD1. Trimming removed 5 bases from V and 7 bases from J; junction bases left unmatched: 9. Looked up from germline, CDR1 is SGHAT and CDR2 is FQNNGV. The CDR3 contains 15 residues. CDR3 loop: CASSPRDRGLVEQYF. CDR3 coding DNA: TGTGCCAGCAGCCCAAGGGACAGGGGGCTAGTGGAGCAGTACTTC. The whole variable domain, remainder taken from reference TRBV11-2 and TRBJ2-7, is EAGVAQSPRYKIIEKRQSVAFWCNPISGHATLYWYQQILGQGPKLLIQFQNNGVVDDSQLPKDRFSAERLKGVDSTLKIQPAKLEDSAVYLCASSPRDRGLVEQYFGPGTRLTVT.

This chain connects TRBV4-1 to TRBJ2-7; 8 nucleotides align to TRBD1. The V and J ends lost 4 bases and 9 bases, in that order; junction bases with no gene match: 8. Germline assignment: CDR1 MGHRA and CDR2 YSYEKL. CDR3 length: 13 residues. CDR3 bases: TGCGCCAGCAGCCCACGGACAGGGTGGGTGCAGTACTTC. It translates to CASSPRTGWVQYF.

V and J are TRBV9 and TRBJ2-5; D may be TRBD1 (6 bases). The CDR3 consists of 14 residues. Germline V gene sequence: CDR1 SGDLS, CDR2 YYNGEE. Trimming stripped 3 bases from V and 5 bases from J, with 14 bases between. The CDR3 coding sequence is TGTGCCAGCAGCGCGAGGACAGCCCCGGAGACCCAGTACTTC. The encoded protein is CASSARTAPETQYF.

The V gene is TRBV5-4, the J gene TRBJ2-7; 8 bases are shared with TRBD2. The CDR3 covers 15 residues. The V and J ends lost 5 bases and 6 bases, in that order; junction bases with no gene match: 13. Germline V gene data show CDR1 as SGHNT and CDR2 as YYREEE (reference sequence). CDR3 coding DNA: TGTGCCAGCAGTCGTACAGGGACGGCGGGAGGCGAGCAGTACTTC. As protein: CASSRTGTAGGEQYF.

The chain combines TRBV5-1 with TRBJ1-1; weak D call: TRBD1 (5 bases). CDR3 size: 14 residues. Trimming pared 3 bases from V and 0 bases from J, leaving 9 bases between. Germline V gene data show CDR1 as SGHRS and CDR2 as YFSETQ. Here the CDR3 reads CASSWDAMNTEAFF. CDR3 bases: TGCGCCAGCAGCTGGGACGCTATGAACACTGAAGCTTTCTTT.

The rearrangement links TRBV7-8 to TRBJ2-3, with D tentatively TRBD2 (6 bases). Trimming left V 2 bases short and J 6 bases short, with 12 bases between. The CDR3 has 14 amino acids. CDR1 SGHVS and CDR2 FQNEAQ come from the germline V gene. The CDR3 nucleotides are TGTGCCAGCAGCTTAATCGGGGGTCGGGATACGCAGTATTTT. This encodes CASSLIGGRDTQYF.

This rearrangement joins TRBV7-2 to TRBJ1-1; perhaps TRBD1 as D (5 bases). Trimming cost V 6 bases and J 4 bases, with 21 bases left between them. Germline CDR1 and CDR2: SGHTA and FQGNSA. The CDR3 loop spans 16 amino acids. This chain's CDR3 is CASRVYFQGRGTEAFF. CDR3 in DNA: TGTGCCAGCAGGGTTTATTTCCAGGGTAGGGGCACTGAAGCTTTCTTT.

The V gene is TRBV28, the J gene TRBJ1-2; D uncertain. The CDR3 contains 13 residues. Between the trimmed V and J ends, which lost 3 bases and 3 bases, there was a span of 8 bases. Germline values: CDR1 MDHEN, CDR2 SYDVKM. The CDR3 region is CASSFKEDYGYTF. The CDR3 DNA reads as TGTGCCAGCAGTTTTAAGGAGGACTATGGCTACACCTTC.

V and J are TRBV2 and TRBJ2-7; D remains ambiguous. There are 12 residues in the CDR3. Trimming left V 9 bases short and J 3 bases short, with 12 bases between. Germline V gene sequence: CDR1 SNHLY, CDR2 FYNNEI. The CDR3 bases are TGTGCCAGTTTAAGCAAAGACTACGAGCAGTACTTC. It yields the protein CASLSKDYEQYF.

This clone has just one count. The genes are TRBV14 and TRBJ2-3, with 7 bases that match TRBD2. Germline lookup yields CDR1 SGHDN and CDR2 FVKESK. The CDR3 spans 14 residues. With 4 bases clipped from V and 3 bases from J, the junction kept 4 bases outside the gene matches. The CDR3 reads CASSPGLETDTQYF. CDR3 nucleotide sequence: TGTGCCAGCAGCCCAGGACTAGAGACAGATACGCAGTATTTT.

The rearrangement uses TRBV7-3 and TRBJ2-3, with TRBD2 identical over 10 bases. V dropped 2 bases and J dropped 6; count of bases not matched to a gene: 5. Germline V CDR1 and CDR2: SGHTA, FQGTGA. The CDR3 extends over 15 amino acids. Here the CDR3 reads CASSLASGSWDTQYF. CDR3 bases: TGTGCCAGCAGCTTAGCTAGCGGGAGTTGGGATACGCAGTATTTT. The entire variable domain, with the rest obtained from reference TRBV7-3 and TRBJ2-3, is as follows: GAGVSQTPSNKVTEKGKYVELRCDPISGHTALYWYRQSLGQGPEFLIYFQGTGAADDSGLPNDRFFAVRPEGSVSTLKIQRTERGDSAVYLCASSLASGSWDTQYFGPGTRLTVL.

The chain carries TRBV5-6 and TRBJ2-2, with D tentatively TRBD1 (6 bases). The CDR3 has 15 amino acids. Trimming removed 4 bases at V and 3 bases at J, with 13 bases between. The germline V gene encodes CDR1 SGHDT and CDR2 YYEEEE. The CDR3 sequence: CASSPRDTYTGELFF. CDR3 sequence (DNA): TGTGCCAGCAGCCCGAGGGACACCTACACCGGGGAGCTGTTTTTT.

The chain has TRBV27 and TRBJ1-5; D gene unclear. This CDR3 comprises 14 residues. The V end lost 3 bases, the J end lost 7 bases, and 13 bases lay between the germline ends. CDR1 is MNHEY and CDR2 is SMNVEV in the germline V gene (reference sequence). CDR3 residues: CASSLGPLGQPQHF. The CDR3 DNA is TGTGCCAGCAGTTTGGGCCCCCTTGGGCAGCCCCAGCATTTT.

With regard to this clone: Other DNA sequences in the same sample also yield this CDR3. For the CDR3, the DNA is TGTGCCAGCTCACCGCAGGGAGAGACCCAGTACTTC. This translates into CASSPQGETQYF. The gene calls are TRBV18 and TRBJ2-5; a possible D gene is TRBD1 (5 bases). The CDR3 has 12 residues. Germline V gene lookup returns CDR1 KGHSH and CDR2 LQKENI. The V and J ends lost 3 bases and 4 bases respectively, with 6 bases between them.

V is TRBV10-2 and J is TRBJ2-2; 9 bases line up with TRBD1. V dropped 7 bases and J dropped 11; count of bases not matched to a gene: 5. Germline V gene data show CDR1 as WSHSY and CDR2 as SAAADI. The CDR3 loop spans 12 amino acids. In DNA, the CDR3 is TGCGCCAGCACTTGGACAGGGGAAGAGCTGTTTTTT. Translated, it gives CASTWTGEELFF.

The chain employs TRBV5-1 and TRBJ2-7; TRBD2 agrees at 8 bases. The CDR3 totals 14 residues. Germline values: CDR1 SGHRS, CDR2 YFSETQ. The ends lost 4 bases at V and 4 bases at J; junction bases unmatched: 7. In DNA, the CDR3 is TGCGCCAGCAGCACGGGACTAGGGGGTTACGAGCAGTACTTC. Translation gives CASSTGLGGYEQYF.

The chain uses TRBV5-4 and TRBJ2-5; TRBD2 matches at 11 bases. The CDR3 consists of 18 residues. Germline CDR1 is SGHNT and CDR2 is YYREEE (reference sequence). Trimming cost V 2 bases and J 0 bases; bases outside gene matches: 9. This CDR3 reads CASSFRLAGPPYQETQYF. In DNA, the CDR3 is TGTGCCAGCAGCTTTCGACTAGCGGGACCTCCGTACCAAGAGACCCAGTACTTC.

This clone turned up a few times. The chain carries TRBV28 and TRBJ2-3; no clear D gene. The CDR3 runs to 14 residues. V lost 6 bases to trimming and J lost 6 bases, with 16 bases between them. Looked up from germline, CDR1 is MDHEN and CDR2 is SYDVKM. CDR3 loop: CASRTADGWDTQYF. The CDR3 nucleotides are TGTGCCAGCAGGACCGCGGACGGTTGGGATACGCAGTATTTT.

The rearrangement joins TRBV10-2 to TRBJ1-5, with a tentative D call TRBD1 (6 bases). V lost 8 bases and J 6 bases, leaving 14 bases between the germline ends. In germline, CDR1 is WSHSY, CDR2 SAAADI. The CDR3 contains 13 residues. The CDR3: CASRTGMTQPQHF. The CDR3 DNA reads TGCGCCAGCCGTACAGGGATGACTCAGCCCCAGCATTTT.

The V and J genes are TRBV9 and TRBJ2-2; 8 bases match TRBD1. The CDR3 is 17 amino acids. Per the germline V gene, CDR1 is SGDLS and CDR2 is YYNGEE. J was trimmed by 3 bases and V by 4 bases; bases with no gene match: 11. In nucleotides, the CDR3 is TGTGCCAGCAGCAGGGCCCCGGACAGGGCGTACACCGGGGAGCTGTTTTTT. Translated, it gives CASSRAPDRAYTGELFF.

V and J are TRBV19 and TRBJ2-6; D is uncertain. V lost 6 bases and J lost 0, with 9 bases in between. Germline V gene lookup returns CDR1 LNHDA and CDR2 SQIVND (reference sequence). The CDR3 runs 15 residues. Here the CDR3 DNA reads TGTGCCAGTAGCATCGAGGTCTCTGGGGCCAACGTCCTGACTTTC. Its translation is CASSIEVSGANVLTF.

The rearrangement uses TRBV11-2 and TRBJ2-3; possibly TRBD2 for D (6 bases). CDR3 length: 17 residues. Germline CDR1 reads SGHAT; CDR2 reads FQNNGV. V was pared by 5 bases and J by 1 base, with 19 bases between. CDR3: CASSPSATIGGTDTQYF. CDR3 DNA sequence: TGTGCCAGCAGCCCTAGCGCAACGATTGGGGGCACAGATACGCAGTATTTT. Full variable domain (missing parts from reference TRBV11-2 and TRBJ2-3): EAGVAQSPRYKIIEKRQSVAFWCNPISGHATLYWYQQILGQGPKLLIQFQNNGVVDDSQLPKDRFSAERLKGVDSTLKIQPAKLEDSAVYLCASSPSATIGGTDTQYFGPGTRLTVL.

A few counts support this clone. V gene TRBV11-2 combines with J gene TRBJ2-1, with TRBD2 identical over 11 bases. The CDR3 is 16 residues long. The V segment lost 5 bases and the J segment 2 bases; nucleotides outside the gene matches: 5. Looked up from germline, CDR1 is SGHAT and CDR2 is FQNNGV. The chain's CDR3 is CASSPPGLAAYNEQFF. CDR3 bases: TGTGCCAGCAGCCCGCCGGGACTAGCGGCCTACAATGAGCAGTTCTTC.

V is TRBV10-3 and J is TRBJ1-2, with unresolved D. Germline loops: CDR1 ENHRY, CDR2 SYGVKD. This CDR3 has 14 residues. V was cut by 3 bases and J by 2 bases, with 10 bases left in between. CDR3: CAISDSDGNYGYTF. Here the CDR3 DNA reads TGTGCCATCAGTGATTCGGACGGAAACTATGGCTACACCTTC.

CDR3 protein: CASSLNGGQGIFNEQFF. The CDR3 nucleotides are TGTGCCAGCAGTTTAAACGGGGGACAGGGAATTTTCAATGAGCAGTTCTTC. This chain links TRBV27 with TRBJ2-1, with 9 bases lining up with TRBD1. The V gene's germline CDR1 is MNHEY and CDR2 SMNVEV (reference sequence). This CDR3 is 17 amino acids long. J was trimmed by 6 bases and V by 2 bases; bases with no gene match: 11.